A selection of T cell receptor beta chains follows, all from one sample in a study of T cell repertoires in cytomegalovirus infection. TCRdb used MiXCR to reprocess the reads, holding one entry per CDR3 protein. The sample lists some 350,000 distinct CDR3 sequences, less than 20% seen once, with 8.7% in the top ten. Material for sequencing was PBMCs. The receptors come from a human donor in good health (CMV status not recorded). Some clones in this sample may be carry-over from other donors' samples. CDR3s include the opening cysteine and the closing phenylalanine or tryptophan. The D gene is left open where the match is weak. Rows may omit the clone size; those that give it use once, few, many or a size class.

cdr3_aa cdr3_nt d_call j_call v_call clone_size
CASSLRDTNQETQYF TGTGCCAGCAGTCTTCGGGACACAAACCAAGAGACCCAGTACTTC . TRBJ2-5 TRBV6-2/TRBV6-3 .
CASSFTSGVSYEQYF TGTGCCAGCAGCTTTACTAGCGGGGTCTCCTACGAGCAGTACTTC TRBD2 TRBJ2-7 TRBV7-2 many
CASSWVPGTGENTEAFF TGTGCCAGCAGTTGGGTCCCCGGGACAGGGGAGAACACTGAAGCTTTCTTT TRBD1 TRBJ1-1 TRBV6-2/TRBV6-3 .
CASSPMTGSSYEQYF TGTGCCAGCAGTCCAATGACAGGAAGCTCCTACGAGCAGTACTTC . TRBJ2-7 TRBV27 few
CASSSTRDLLSKYF TGTGCCAGCAGCTCCACCCGGGACCTCCTCTCGAAATACTTC . TRBJ2-5 TRBV7-2 many
CSADEQGNSPLHF TGCAGTGCTGACGAACAGGGAAATTCACCCCTCCACTTT . TRBJ1-6 TRBV20-1 few
CASSQPGNSPLHF TGCGCCAGCAGTCAACCAGGGAATTCACCCCTCCACTTT . TRBJ1-6 TRBV23-1 few
CASSQGETNEKLFF TGCGCCAGCAGCCAGGGGGAAACTAATGAAAAACTGTTTTTT TRBD1 TRBJ1-4 TRBV5-1 many
CASSLSPFPTNEKLFF TGTGCCAGCAGCTTATCGCCGTTTCCAACTAATGAAAAACTGTTTTTT . TRBJ1-4 TRBV7-2 many
CASSAAGRQPQHF TGTGCCAGCAGTGCGGCAGGGAGACAGCCCCAGCATTTT . TRBJ1-5 TRBV2 few
CSARGGQGYGYTF TGCAGTGCTAGAGGGGGACAGGGCTATGGCTACACCTTC TRBD1 TRBJ1-2 TRBV20-1 few
CASRADGTTLGYTF TGTGCCAGCAGGGCCGATGGGACAACATTAGGCTACACCTTC . TRBJ1-2 TRBV6-2/TRBV6-3 .
CASSQETGDTDTQYF TGTGCCAGCAGCCAAGAGACGGGGGATACAGATACGCAGTATTTT . TRBJ2-3 TRBV4-2 few
CASSLDRAYEQYF TGTGCCAGCAGTTTAGATCGAGCATACGAGCAGTACTTC . TRBJ2-7 TRBV12-3/TRBV12-4 many
CASRSGWETQYF TGTGCCAGCAGATCCGGGTGGGAGACCCAGTACTTC . TRBJ2-5 TRBV7-6 .
CASSLVGGDTEAFF TGTGCCAGCAGCCTTGTCGGGGGAGACACTGAAGCTTTCTTT . TRBJ1-1 TRBV7-8 many
CASSTQGGGYTF TGTGCCAGCAGTACACAGGGGGGCGGCTACACCTTC TRBD1 TRBJ1-2 TRBV28 few
CSAKGIDVNEKLFF TGCAGCGCCAAGGGGATCGATGTCAATGAAAAACTGTTTTTT . TRBJ1-4 TRBV29-1 .
CASSLRGGIGTYSNQPQHF TGTGCCAGTAGCCTTAGGGGGGGGATAGGAACTTATAGCAATCAGCCCCAGCATTTT . TRBJ1-5 TRBV19 .
CASSQEGITDTQYF TGCGCCAGCAGCCAAGAGGGCATCACAGATACGCAGTATTTT . TRBJ2-3 TRBV4-3 .
CASSFGTQYF TGTGCCAGCAGTTTCGGTACGCAGTATTTT . TRBJ2-3 TRBV12-3/TRBV12-4 .
CASSAGGGSLYEQYF TGTGCCAGCAGCGCGGGTGGGGGTTCACTCTACGAGCAGTACTTC . TRBJ2-7 TRBV9 few
CASSATLNPPPEETQYF TGTGCCAGCAGTGCCACCCTAAATCCCCCCCCCGAGGAGACCCAGTACTTC . TRBJ2-5 TRBV25-1 few
CASSPLRDGTEAFF TGTGCCAGCAGCCCCCTCCGGGACGGGACTGAAGCTTTCTTT . TRBJ1-1 TRBV12-3/TRBV12-4 many
CASSPGAQGQYF TGTGCCAGCAGCCCCGGGGCCCAGGGGCAGTACTTC . TRBJ2-7 TRBV11-2 .
CASSARFQETQYF TGTGCCAGCAGCGCCCGGTTCCAAGAGACCCAGTACTTC . TRBJ2-5 TRBV7-6 few
CASSLAQGAHLVTQYF TGTGCCAGCAGCTTAGCACAGGGGGCCCATCTTGTTACGCAGTATTTT TRBD1 TRBJ2-3 TRBV7-8 many
CATVRGDTDTQYF TGTGCCACCGTACGGGGGGACACAGATACGCAGTATTTT TRBD2 TRBJ2-3 TRBV6-5 few
CASSQRSTRGADTQYF TGTGCCAGCTCTCAGCGGTCCACAAGGGGTGCAGATACGCAGTATTTT . TRBJ2-3 TRBV7-2 few
CASNDDRGLSPLHF TGTGCCAGTAACGACGACAGGGGGCTTTCACCCCTCCACTTT TRBD1 TRBJ1-6 TRBV19 few
CAISGRENTEAFF TGTGCCATCAGCGGCAGGGAGAACACTGAAGCTTTCTTT . TRBJ1-1 TRBV10-3 few
CASSTGQGEVDEQFF TGTGCCAGCAGCACCGGACAGGGTGAGGTGGATGAGCAGTTCTTC TRBD1 TRBJ2-1 TRBV7-9 .
CASSLGDGVAKNIQYF TGTGCCAGCAGCTTGGGCGACGGAGTAGCCAAAAACATTCAGTACTTC . TRBJ2-4 TRBV7-9 many
CAISVQGYSGNTIYF TGTGCCATCAGCGTACAGGGGTACTCTGGAAACACCATATATTTT TRBD1 TRBJ1-3 TRBV10-3 many